This entry concerns a single TCR beta chain. This sample is drawn from a study of blood T cell repertoires in COVID-19. Whole-study context: COVID-19 samples, acute and convalescent, were from the United States, Italy and Spain. T cells, B-cell-depleted T cells, or PBMCs supplied cDNA or gDNA.

Looked up from germline, CDR1 is SGHNT and CDR2 is YYREEE (reference sequence). V lost 4 bases, J lost 5 bases, and 3 bases stayed unmatched. The CDR3 is made up of 14 amino acids. Authors' data handling: Reference gene primer amplification in the assay estimated nucleated cell counts. The method was immunoSEQ multiplex PCR; TCRdb's version includes in-frame clones alone and lacks a portion of them. V and J calls and clone size come straight from that table; D and trimming were deduced from the DNA. The profile shows a few hundred thousand clones, approximately 81% of them singletons. What was sequenced was peripheral blood. This receptor was taken from a woman older than 75 with active or convalescent COVID-19. The chain couples TRBV5-4 to TRBJ1-5, with 10 bases lining up with TRBD1. CDR3 DNA sequence: TGTGCCAGCAGCCAGGACAGGGGGGATCAGCCCCAGCATTTT. Its protein is CASSQDRGDQPQHF.